This T cell receptor (beta chain) originates from a study of T cell repertoires in cytomegalovirus infection. Across the whole study: Both CMV infection and a matching HLA type were indicated by public TCR beta signatures.

The germline CDR1 and CDR2 sequences are MDHEN and SYDVKM. The CDR3 is 17 amino acids. Trimming shortened V by 3 bases and J by 0 bases, and 15 bases separated the two germline ends. General study results and limits: HLA-C-restricted, CMV-specific TCR beta clonotypes were dominant ex vivo. CMV carriers with the relevant HLA were identified by cumulative public TCR beta family frequency.

Each CDR3 protein gets one entry after TCRdb re-called the reads with MiXCR. The data contain just over 150,000 distinct CDR3 sequences, around 22% of them singletons. On this clonotype itself: Antigen specificity is unknown.

This clonotype was obtained from a human donor in good health (CMV status not recorded). Some clones in this sample may be carry-over from other donors' samples. The chain joins TRBV28 to TRBJ1-3; D is unresolved. Sequencing input: PBMCs. The CDR3 here is CASSFLQGKSSGNTIYF. The CDR3 DNA follows: TGTGCCAGCAGTTTTTTGCAAGGGAAAAGCTCTGGAAACACCATATATTTT.